This TCR beta chain derives from a study of OX40 agonist ivuxolimab in advanced cancers. Whole-study context: Each patient was given ivuxolimab into a vein every 2 weeks, at 0.01 to 10 mg/kg. Prior anti-PD-1, anti-PD-L1 or anti-CTLA-4 therapy was allowed; about 39% had some.

Using immunoSEQ multiplex PCR, the repertoire was profiled, and TCRdb retains in-frame clones only, with some absent. The repertoire holds tens of thousands of clones, with nearly 85% as singletons. Autoimmune disease history or systemic immunosuppression excluded patients. Per the germline V gene, CDR1 is LGHNA and CDR2 is YSLEER. Trimming removed 0 bases from V and 10 bases from J; junction bases left unmatched: 21. The CDR3 is 19 residues long. The J gene is TRBJ2-1, the V gene TRBV4-3; 7 nucleotides line up with TRBD2. This receptor was obtained from an adult with an advanced solid tumor such as melanoma, head and neck, liver or kidney cancer. The sample here was CD4+ or CD8+ T cells sorted from blood, taken in a trial of the OX40 agonist ivuxolimab. The CDR3 region is CASSQDRAVGGRPGGEQFF. CDR3 coding DNA: TGCGCCAGCAGCCAAGATAGGGCCGTCGGGGGGAGGCCTGGTGGAGAGCAGTTCTTC.